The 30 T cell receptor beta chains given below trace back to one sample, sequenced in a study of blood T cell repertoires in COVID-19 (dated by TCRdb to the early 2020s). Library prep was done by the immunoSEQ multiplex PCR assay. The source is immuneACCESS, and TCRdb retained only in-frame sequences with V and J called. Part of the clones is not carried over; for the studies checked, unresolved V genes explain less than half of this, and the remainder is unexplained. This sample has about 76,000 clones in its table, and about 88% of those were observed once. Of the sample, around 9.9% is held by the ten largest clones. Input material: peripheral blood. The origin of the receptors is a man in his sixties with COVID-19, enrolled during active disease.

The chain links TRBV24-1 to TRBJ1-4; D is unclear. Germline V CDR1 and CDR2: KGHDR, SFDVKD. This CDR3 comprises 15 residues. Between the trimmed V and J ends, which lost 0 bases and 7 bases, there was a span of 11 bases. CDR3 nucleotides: TGTGCCACCAGTGATTTGGAAGGAGGGCGTGAAAAACTGTTTTTT. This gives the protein CATSDLEGGREKLFF.

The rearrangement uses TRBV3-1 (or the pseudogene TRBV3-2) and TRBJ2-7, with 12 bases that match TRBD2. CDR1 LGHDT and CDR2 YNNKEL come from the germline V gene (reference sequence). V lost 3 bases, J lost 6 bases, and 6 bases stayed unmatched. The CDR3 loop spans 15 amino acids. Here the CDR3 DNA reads TGTGCCAGCAGCCAGGCTAGCGGGAGGGTAGGCGAGCAGTACTTC. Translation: CASSQASGRVGEQYF.

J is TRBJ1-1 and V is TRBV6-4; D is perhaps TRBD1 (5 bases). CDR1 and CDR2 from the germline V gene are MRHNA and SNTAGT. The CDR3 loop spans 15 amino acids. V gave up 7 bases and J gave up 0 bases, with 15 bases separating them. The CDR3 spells CASNPRQGLNTEAFF. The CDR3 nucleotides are TGTGCCAGCAATCCCCGGCAGGGCCTGAACACTGAAGCTTTCTTT.

The CDR3 loop is CASSLVNTRDRYTEAFF. CDR3 DNA: TGCGCCAGCAGCTTGGTGAATACCCGGGACAGATACACTGAAGCTTTCTTT. The V call is TRBV5-1, the J call TRBJ1-1, with TRBD1 identical over 7 bases. V trimming: 0 bases; J trimming: 3 bases; junction bases outside the gene matches: 11. This CDR3 has 17 amino acids. The germline gives CDR1 SGHRS, CDR2 YFSETQ.

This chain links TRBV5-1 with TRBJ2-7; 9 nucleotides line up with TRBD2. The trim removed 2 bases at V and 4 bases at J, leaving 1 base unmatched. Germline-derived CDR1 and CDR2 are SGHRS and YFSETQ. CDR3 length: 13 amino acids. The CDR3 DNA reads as TGCGCCAGCAGCTTTAGCGGGAGTTACGAGCAGTACTTC. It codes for CASSFSGSYEQYF.

The CDR3 loop reads CASSQDLMGQLNSPLHF. The CDR3 nucleotides are TGCGCCAGCAGCCAAGATTTAATGGGACAGCTTAATTCACCCCTCCACTTT. The chain recombines TRBV4-1 with TRBJ1-6; 7 bases are a match to TRBD1. Germline-derived CDR1 and CDR2 are MGHRA and YSYEKL. The CDR3 has 17 residues. V lost 0 bases, J lost 6 bases, and 8 bases stayed unmatched.

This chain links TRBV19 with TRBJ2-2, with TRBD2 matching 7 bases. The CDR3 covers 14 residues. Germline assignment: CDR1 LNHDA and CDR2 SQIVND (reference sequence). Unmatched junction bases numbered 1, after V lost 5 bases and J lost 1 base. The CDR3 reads CASSERGNTGELFF. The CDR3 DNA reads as TGTGCCAGTAGTGAGCGGGGGAACACCGGGGAGCTGTTTTTT.

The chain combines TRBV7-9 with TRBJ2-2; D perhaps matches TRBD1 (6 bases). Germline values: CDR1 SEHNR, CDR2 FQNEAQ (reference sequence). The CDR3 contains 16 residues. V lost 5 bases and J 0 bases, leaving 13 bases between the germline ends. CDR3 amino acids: CASSRPGTTNTGELFF. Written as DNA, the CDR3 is TGTGCCAGCAGCCGTCCCGGGACAACGAACACCGGGGAGCTGTTTTTT. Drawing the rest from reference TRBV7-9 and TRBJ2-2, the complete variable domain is DTGVSQNPRHKITKRGQNVTFRCDPISEHNRLYWYRQTLGQGPEFLTYFQNEAQLEKSRLLSDRFSAERPKGSFSTLEIQRTEQGDSAMYLCASSRPGTTNTGELFFGEGSRLTVL.

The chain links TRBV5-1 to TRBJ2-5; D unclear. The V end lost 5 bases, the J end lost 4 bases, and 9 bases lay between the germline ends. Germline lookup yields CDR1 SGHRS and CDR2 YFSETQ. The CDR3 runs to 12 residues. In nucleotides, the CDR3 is TGCGCCAGCAGGGGCGACGGAGAGACCCAGTACTTC. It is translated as CASRGDGETQYF.

For the CDR3, the DNA is TGTGCCAGCTCACCTTCCGGGACAGGCACGAGTCTGGATGGCTACACCTTC. Translated: CASSPSGTGTSLDGYTF. The chain joins TRBV18 to TRBJ1-2; TRBD1 agrees at 8 bases. CDR1 and CDR2 (germline): KGHSH, LQKENI. The CDR3 contains 17 residues. Losses at the gene ends were 3 bases for V and 6 bases for J; bases not matched to a gene: 15.

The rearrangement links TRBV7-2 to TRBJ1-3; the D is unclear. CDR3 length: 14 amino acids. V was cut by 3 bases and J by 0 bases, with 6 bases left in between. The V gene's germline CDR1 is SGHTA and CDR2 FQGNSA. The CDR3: CASSFGVSGNTIYF. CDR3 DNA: TGTGCCAGCAGCTTTGGAGTCTCTGGAAACACCATATATTTT.

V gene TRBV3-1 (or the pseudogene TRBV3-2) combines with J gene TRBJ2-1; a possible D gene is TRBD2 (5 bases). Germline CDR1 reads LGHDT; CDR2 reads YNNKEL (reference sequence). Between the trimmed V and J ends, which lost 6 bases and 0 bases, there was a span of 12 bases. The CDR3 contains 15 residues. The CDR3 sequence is CASRPHGSSYNEQFF. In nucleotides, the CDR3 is TGTGCCAGCAGACCCCATGGGAGCTCCTACAATGAGCAGTTCTTC.

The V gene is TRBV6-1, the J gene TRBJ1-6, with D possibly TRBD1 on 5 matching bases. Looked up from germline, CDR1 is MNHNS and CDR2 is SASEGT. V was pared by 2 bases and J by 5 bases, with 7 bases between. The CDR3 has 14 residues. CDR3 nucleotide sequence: TGTGCCAGCAGTGAATCAGGGAATAATTCACCCCTCCACTTT. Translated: CASSESGNNSPLHF.

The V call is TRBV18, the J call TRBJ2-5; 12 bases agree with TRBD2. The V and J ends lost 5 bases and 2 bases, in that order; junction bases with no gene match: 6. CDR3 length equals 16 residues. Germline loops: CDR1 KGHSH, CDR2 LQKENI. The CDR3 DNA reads TGTGCCAGCTCATTACTAGCGGGAGGATCACAAGAGACCCAGTACTTC. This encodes CASSLLAGGSQETQYF.

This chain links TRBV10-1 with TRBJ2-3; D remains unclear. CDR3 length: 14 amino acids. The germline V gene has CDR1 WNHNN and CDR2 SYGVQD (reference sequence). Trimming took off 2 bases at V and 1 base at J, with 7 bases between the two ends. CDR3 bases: TGCGCCAGCAGTGAGGACATCCGCACAGATACGCAGTATTTT. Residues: CASSEDIRTDTQYF.

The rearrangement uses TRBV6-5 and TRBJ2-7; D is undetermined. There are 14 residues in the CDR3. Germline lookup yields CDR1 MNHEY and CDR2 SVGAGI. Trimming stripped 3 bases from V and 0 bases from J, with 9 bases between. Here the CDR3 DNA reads TGTGCCAGCAGTTATTCCCTCAGCTCCTACGAGCAGTACTTC. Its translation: CASSYSLSSYEQYF.

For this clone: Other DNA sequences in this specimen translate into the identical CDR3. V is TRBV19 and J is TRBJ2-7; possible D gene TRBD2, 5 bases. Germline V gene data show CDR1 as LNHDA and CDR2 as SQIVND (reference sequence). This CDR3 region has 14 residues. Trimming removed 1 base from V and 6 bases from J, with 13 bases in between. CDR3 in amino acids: CASSIGGSVGEQYF. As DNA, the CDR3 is TGTGCCAGTAGTATAGGAGGTAGCGTGGGCGAGCAGTACTTC. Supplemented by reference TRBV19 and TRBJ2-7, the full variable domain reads DGGITQSPKYLFRKEGQNVTLSCEQNLNHDAMYWYRQDPGQGLRLIYYSQIVNDFQKGDIAEGYSVSREKKESFPLTVTSAQKNPTAFYLCASSIGGSVGEQYFGPGTRLTVT.

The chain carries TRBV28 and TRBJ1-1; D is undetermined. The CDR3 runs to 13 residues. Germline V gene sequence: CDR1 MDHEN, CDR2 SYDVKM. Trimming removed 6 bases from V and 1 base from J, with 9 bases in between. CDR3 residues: CASSDISNTEAFF. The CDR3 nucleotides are TGTGCCAGCAGCGACATTTCGAACACTGAAGCTTTCTTT.

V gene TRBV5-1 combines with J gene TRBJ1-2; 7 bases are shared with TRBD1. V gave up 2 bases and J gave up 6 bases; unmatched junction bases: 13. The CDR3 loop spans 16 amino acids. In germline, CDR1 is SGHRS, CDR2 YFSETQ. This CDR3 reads CASSFGSVGQVDGYTF. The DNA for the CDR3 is TGCGCCAGCAGCTTTGGCTCAGTTGGACAGGTCGATGGCTACACCTTC.

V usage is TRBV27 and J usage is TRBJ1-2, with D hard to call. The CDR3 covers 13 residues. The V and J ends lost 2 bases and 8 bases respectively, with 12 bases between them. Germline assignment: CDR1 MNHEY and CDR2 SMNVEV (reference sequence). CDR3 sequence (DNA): TGTGCCAGCAGTTTAGTGTTAGGGAGAGGCTACACCTTC. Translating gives CASSLVLGRGYTF.

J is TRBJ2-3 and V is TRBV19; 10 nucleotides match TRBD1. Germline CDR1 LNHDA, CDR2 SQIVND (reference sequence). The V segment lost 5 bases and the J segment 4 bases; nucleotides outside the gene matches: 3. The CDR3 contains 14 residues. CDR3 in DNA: TGTGCCAGTAGTGCCGGGACAGGGGCAGATACGCAGTATTTT. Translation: CASSAGTGADTQYF. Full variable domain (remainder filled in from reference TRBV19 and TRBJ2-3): DGGITQSPKYLFRKEGQNVTLSCEQNLNHDAMYWYRQDPGQGLRLIYYSQIVNDFQKGDIAEGYSVSREKKESFPLTVTSAQKNPTAFYLCASSAGTGADTQYFGPGTRLTVL.

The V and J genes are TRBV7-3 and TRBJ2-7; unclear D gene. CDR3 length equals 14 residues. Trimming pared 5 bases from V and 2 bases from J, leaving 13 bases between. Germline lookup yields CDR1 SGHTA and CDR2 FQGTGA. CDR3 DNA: TGTGCCAGCAGCCCCCGGCCAGGCCCCTACGAGCAGTACTTC. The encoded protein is CASSPRPGPYEQYF.

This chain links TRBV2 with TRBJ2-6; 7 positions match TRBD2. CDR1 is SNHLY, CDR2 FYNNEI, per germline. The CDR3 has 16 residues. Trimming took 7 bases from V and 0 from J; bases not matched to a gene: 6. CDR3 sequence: CASTLGGGSGANVLTF. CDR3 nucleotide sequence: TGTGCCAGCACTCTCGGCGGGGGCTCTGGGGCCAACGTCCTGACTTTC.

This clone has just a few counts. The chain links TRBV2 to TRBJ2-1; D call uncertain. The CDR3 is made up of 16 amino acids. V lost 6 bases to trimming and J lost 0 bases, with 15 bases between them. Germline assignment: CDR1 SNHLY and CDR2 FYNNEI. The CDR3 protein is CASSSSGQVSYNEQFF. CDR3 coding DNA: TGTGCCAGCAGCAGCTCTGGCCAGGTCTCCTACAATGAGCAGTTCTTC. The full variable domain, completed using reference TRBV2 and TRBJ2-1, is EPEVTQTPSHQVTQMGQEVILRCVPISNHLYFYWYRQILGQKVEFLVSFYNNEISEKSEIFDDQFSVERPDGSNFTLKIRSTKLEDSAMYFCASSSSGQVSYNEQFFGPGTRLTVL.

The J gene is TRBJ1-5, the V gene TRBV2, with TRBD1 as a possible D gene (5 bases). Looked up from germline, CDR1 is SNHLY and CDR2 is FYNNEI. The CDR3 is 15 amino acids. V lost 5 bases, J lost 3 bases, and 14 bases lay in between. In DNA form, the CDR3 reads TGTGCCAGCAGTAATGGACACACGTCCAATCAGCCCCAGCATTTT. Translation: CASSNGHTSNQPQHF.

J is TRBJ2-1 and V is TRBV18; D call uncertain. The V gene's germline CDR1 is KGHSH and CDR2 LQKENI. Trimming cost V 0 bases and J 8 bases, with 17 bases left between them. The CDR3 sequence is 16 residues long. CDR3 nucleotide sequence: TGTGCCAGCTCACCACCTAGTAGTCTCGTCACCGATGAGCAGTTCTTC. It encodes CASSPPSSLVTDEQFF.

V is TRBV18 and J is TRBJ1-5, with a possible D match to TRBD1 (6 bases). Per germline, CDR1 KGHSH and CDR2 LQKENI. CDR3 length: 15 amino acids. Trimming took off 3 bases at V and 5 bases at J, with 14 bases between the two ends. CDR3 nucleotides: TGTGCCAGCTCACCTCGTTACAGGGTAGATCAGCCCCAGCATTTT. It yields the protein CASSPRYRVDQPQHF.

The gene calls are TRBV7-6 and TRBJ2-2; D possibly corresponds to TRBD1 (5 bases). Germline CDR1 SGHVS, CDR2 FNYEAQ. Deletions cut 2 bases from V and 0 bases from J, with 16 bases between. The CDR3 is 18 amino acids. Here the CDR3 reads CASSLINLGATNTGELFF. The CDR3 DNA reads TGTGCCAGCAGCTTAATTAATCTAGGGGCCACGAACACCGGGGAGCTGTTTTTT.

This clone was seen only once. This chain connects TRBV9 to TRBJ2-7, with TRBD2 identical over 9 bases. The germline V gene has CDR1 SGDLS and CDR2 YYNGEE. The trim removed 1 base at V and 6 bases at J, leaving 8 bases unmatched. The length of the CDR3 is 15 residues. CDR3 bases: TGTGCCAGCAGCGTATTGGGCCTAGCGGGGTCCGAGCAGTACTTC. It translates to CASSVLGLAGSEQYF.

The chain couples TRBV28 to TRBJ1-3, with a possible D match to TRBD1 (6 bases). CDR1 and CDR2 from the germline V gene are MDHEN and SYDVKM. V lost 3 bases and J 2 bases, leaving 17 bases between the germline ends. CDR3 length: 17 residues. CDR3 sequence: CASSLGSGRGTGNTIYF. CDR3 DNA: TGTGCCAGCAGTTTGGGGTCAGGCAGGGGAACTGGAAACACCATATATTTT.